What follows describes a single T cell receptor beta chain. Antigen: not known. The sample belongs to a study of CD8+ T cells in alopecia areata. About the study: After 6 to 18 months of tofacitinib, follow-up continued 6 months off drug.

The CDR3 has 15 amino acids. The germline CDR1 and CDR2 sequences are SGHTA and FQGNSA. The V end lost 5 bases, the J end lost 0 bases, and 13 bases lay between the germline ends. General study results and limits: Because of a solitary nonresponder, the connection of baseline CD8+ expansion to response stays uncertain.

Treatment of the sample: oral pan-JAK inhibitor, 5-10 mg twice daily. Investigators isolated RNA and reverse transcribed it into cDNA to act as the sequencing template. Sequencing used immunoSEQ multiplex PCR; TCRdb keeps in-frame clones, though not all of them. In the table there are 210,000 or so clones, over 60% of which are singletons. This specimen was CD4+ T cells sorted from blood, taken at week 44, from a patient treated with tofacitinib. The receptor was derived from a human donor with alopecia areata. V usage is TRBV7-2 and J usage is TRBJ1-2; D is possibly TRBD1 (6 bases). This chain's CDR3 is CASSPTGHPNYGYTF. CDR3 nucleotide sequence: TGTGCCAGCAGCCCCACGGGACACCCTAACTATGGCTACACCTTC.